A selection of T cell receptor beta chains follows, all from one sample in a study of T cells after yellow fever vaccination. TCRdb re-called the 5' RACE reads through MiXCR, storing one row per CDR3 protein. The table records tens of thousands of distinct CDR3 sequences, 5% to 8% of them present only once. The source material was CD8+ T cells sorted from PBMCs, sampled more than 40 days after the first yellow fever vaccination. The origin of the receptors is a man between 18 and 29 years old who received the YFV17D yellow fever vaccine. The CDR3 runs from the conserved cysteine through the conserved F or W. A D gene is named only where the DNA matches it firmly. Only part of the rows carry a size: once, few, many, or a class if the clone is expanded.

j_gene,abundance,d_gene,v_gene,CDR3nt,CDR3aa
TRBJ2-1,few,.,TRBV28,TGTGCCAGCACCCGGGAGGGACAGAGCTCCTACAATGAGCAGTTCTTC,CASTREGQSSYNEQFF
TRBJ1-2,.,.,TRBV6-5,TGTGCCAGCAGTTATGGCTCCAACAGCTATGGCTACACCTTC,CASSYGSNSYGYTF
TRBJ2-3,many,TRBD2,TRBV3-1,TGTGCCAGCAGCCAAGAGGGCGGGGGGCACACAGATACGCAGTATTTT,CASSQEGGGHTDTQYF
TRBJ2-2,many,.,TRBV5-3,TGTGCCACCGCGACACGGCGCGGGGAGCTGTTTTTT,CATATRRGELFF
TRBJ1-2,many,.,TRBV7-9,TGTGCCAGCAGCTTCGGCCCCGTCCGTGGGACGTCCACCGTCCACACCTTC,CASSFGPVRGTSTVHTF
TRBJ2-1,.,TRBD2,TRBV27,TGTGCCAGCAGTTACCCTAGCGGGGGGCCTTACAATGAGCAGTTCTTC,CASSYPSGGPYNEQFF
TRBJ1-5,many,.,TRBV2,TGTGCCAGCAAAAAGGACGGGCTTAGCAATCAGCCCCAGCATTTT,CASKKDGLSNQPQHF
TRBJ2-1,few,TRBD2,TRBV5-1,TGCGCCAGCAGCTCCCTACTAGCGGGGGGGCACAATGAGCAGTTCTTC,CASSSLLAGGHNEQFF
TRBJ2-7,many,TRBD1,TRBV7-6,TGTGCCAGCAGCCGGACAGGGGGCGACGAGCAGTACTTC,CASSRTGGDEQYF
TRBJ2-3,many,.,TRBV7-9,TGTGCCAGCAGCTTAGCGGCCTTGGATACGCAGTATTTT,CASSLAALDTQYF
TRBJ2-7,many,TRBD2,TRBV5-1,TGCGCCAGCAGCTTGGAGGCGGGGGGCCCCTACGAGCAGTACTTC,CASSLEAGGPYEQYF